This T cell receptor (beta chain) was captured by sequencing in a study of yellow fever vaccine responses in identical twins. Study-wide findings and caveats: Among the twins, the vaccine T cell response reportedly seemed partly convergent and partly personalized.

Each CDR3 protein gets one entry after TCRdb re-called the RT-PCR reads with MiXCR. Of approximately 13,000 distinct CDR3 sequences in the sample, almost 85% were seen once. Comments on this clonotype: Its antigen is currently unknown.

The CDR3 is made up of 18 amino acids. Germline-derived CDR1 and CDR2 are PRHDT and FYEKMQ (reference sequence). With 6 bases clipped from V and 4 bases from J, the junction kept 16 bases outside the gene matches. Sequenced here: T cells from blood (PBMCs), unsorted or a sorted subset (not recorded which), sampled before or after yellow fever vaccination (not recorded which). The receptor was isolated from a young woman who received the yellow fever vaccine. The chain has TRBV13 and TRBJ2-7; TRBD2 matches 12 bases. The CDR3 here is CASREQGSRLAGEYEQYF. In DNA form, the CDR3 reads TGTGCCAGCAGAGAGCAGGGTTCAAGACTAGCGGGAGAATACGAGCAGTACTTC.